This passage covers 18 T cell receptor beta chains from one sample sequenced in a study of T cell clonotyping in hematopoietic cell transplantation. The repertoire was sequenced with immunoSEQ multiplex PCR; TCRdb's copy has only in-frame clones and lacks some. The table has around 19,000 clones, roughly 80% seen once. Time point denoted: recipient sample about 28 days before transplant, after cytoreduction. Sequenced here: peripheral blood mononuclear cells, sampled before stem cell transplant. Source of these receptors: a man aged 55 to 70 with acute myeloid leukemia. Some clones in this sample may be carry-over from other donors' samples.

The chain employs TRBV30 and TRBJ2-7, with a tentative D call TRBD2 (5 bases). CDR3 length equals 15 residues. V dropped 2 bases and J dropped 4 bases, with 18 bases sitting between them. Germline V lookup: CDR1 GTSNPN, CDR2 SVGIG (reference sequence). The CDR3 protein is CAWSLREGSKYEQYF. The CDR3 region has the DNA TGTGCCTGGAGTCTCCGGGAAGGCAGCAAGTACGAGCAGTACTTC.

The chain's CDR3 is CASSLDRVTPQHF. CDR3 DNA: TGTGCCAGCAGCTTGGACAGGGTAACGCCCCAGCATTTT. The genes are TRBV7-9 and TRBJ1-5, with TRBD1 matching over 8 bases. The CDR3 spans 13 residues. The germline V gene has CDR1 SEHNR and CDR2 FQNEAQ (reference sequence). The V gene end was trimmed by 3 bases and the J gene end by 9 bases; junction bases not matched to a gene: 4.

The V gene is TRBV7-6, the J gene TRBJ2-6; 8 bases align to TRBD1. There are 19 residues in the CDR3. V gave up 3 bases and J gave up 0 bases; unmatched junction bases: 10. The germline V gene encodes CDR1 SGHVS and CDR2 FNYEAQ. The CDR3 sequence is CASSLPPGQALSGANVLTF. CDR3 nucleotide sequence: TGTGCCAGCAGCTTGCCTCCGGGACAGGCACTCTCTGGGGCCAACGTCCTGACTTTC.

The chain recombines TRBV13 with TRBJ2-1, with D possibly matching TRBD2 (6 bases). The CDR3 covers 16 residues. Germline loops: CDR1 PRHDT, CDR2 FYEKMQ (reference sequence). Between the trimmed V and J ends, which lost 6 bases and 0 bases, there was a span of 15 bases. DNA for the CDR3: TGTGCCAGCAGTACCCGCGGGGAAAGCTCCTACAATGAGCAGTTCTTC. It codes for CASSTRGESSYNEQFF.

The J gene is TRBJ2-3, the V gene TRBV11-3; D is unclear. The CDR3 is 14 amino acids. V was trimmed by 1 base and J by 2 bases, leaving 7 bases between them. Germline V lookup: CDR1 SGHNT, CDR2 YENEEA. The CDR3 sequence is CASSLVGFTDTQYF. CDR3 nucleotides: TGTGCCAGCAGCTTAGTCGGATTCACAGATACGCAGTATTTT.

The V call is TRBV15, the J call TRBJ2-7, with 9 bases lining up with TRBD1. Germline CDR1 reads LNHNV; CDR2 reads YYDKDF (reference sequence). CDR3 length: 16 residues. J lost 7 bases, V lost 2 bases, and 12 bases had no gene match. CDR3 loop: CATSRLGTGLAREQYF. Here the CDR3 DNA reads TGTGCCACCAGCAGACTCGGGACAGGGCTTGCCAGGGAGCAGTACTTC.

The chain links TRBV7-2 to TRBJ2-4, with 10 bases matching TRBD2. The CDR3 length is 17 residues. The J segment lost 3 bases and the V segment lost 2 bases, leaving 7 bases of the junction unmatched. Germline CDR1 SGHTA, CDR2 FQGNSA. CDR3 loop: CASSLQSGGAVKNIQYF. The CDR3 region has the DNA TGTGCCAGCAGCTTACAGAGCGGGGGGGCAGTCAAAAACATTCAGTACTTC. Complete variable domain (other parts from reference TRBV7-2 and TRBJ2-4): GAGVSQSPSNKVTEKGKDVELRCDPISGHTALYWYRQSLGQGLEFLIYFQGNSAPDKSGLPSDRFSAERTGGSVSTLTIQRTQQEDSAVYLCASSLQSGGAVKNIQYFGAGTRLSVL.

This chain connects TRBV6-5 to TRBJ1-5, with TRBD1 as a possible D gene (5 bases). CDR1 and CDR2 (germline): MNHEY, SVGAGI. Trimming removed 5 bases from V and 2 bases from J, with 13 bases in between. The CDR3 has 15 amino acids. Written as DNA, the CDR3 is TGTGCCAGCAGTGCGGACATTGGGGGCAATCAGCCCCAGCATTTT. Translation gives CASSADIGGNQPQHF.

The chain joins TRBV4-3 to TRBJ2-5, with 10 bases lining up with TRBD2. From germline, CDR1 is LGHNA and CDR2 YSLEER. This CDR3 is built from 16 residues. V lost 2 bases, J lost 4 bases, and 7 bases stayed unmatched. The CDR3 sequence: CASSQIERGGPETQYF. The CDR3 DNA reads as TGCGCCAGCAGCCAAATCGAGCGGGGGGGCCCAGAGACCCAGTACTTC.

The chain employs TRBV5-4 and TRBJ2-2; D is possibly TRBD2 (5 bases). Germline V gives CDR1 SGHNT, CDR2 YYREEE (reference sequence). This CDR3 spans 16 amino acids. V shed 1 base and J shed 0 bases, with 10 bases lying between them. The CDR3 coding sequence is TGTGCCAGCAGCTTGATGCGGGCAGCGAACACCGGGGAGCTGTTTTTT. Its translation is CASSLMRAANTGELFF.

The chain combines TRBV5-1 with TRBJ1-6; 7 nucleotides align to TRBD1. CDR1 and CDR2 (germline): SGHRS, YFSETQ. V was pared by 0 bases and J by 10 bases, with 7 bases of the junction left unmatched. The CDR3 consists of 15 residues. This CDR3 is CASSLENRGSSPLHF. The DNA for the CDR3 is TGCGCCAGCAGCTTGGAAAACAGGGGAAGCTCACCCCTCCACTTT.

This chain links TRBV28 with TRBJ1-5; perhaps TRBD1 as D (6 bases). The CDR3 sequence is 17 residues long. Germline CDR1 is MDHEN and CDR2 is SYDVKM. Between the trimmed V and J ends, which lost 5 bases and 0 bases, there was a span of 17 bases. CDR3 protein: CASSPRTVGYSNQPQHF. The CDR3 DNA reads TGTGCCAGCAGTCCTAGGACAGTAGGATATAGCAATCAGCCCCAGCATTTT.

This clone was seen a handful of times. This chain links TRBV5-6 with TRBJ1-6; 8 bases map to TRBD1. The germline CDR1 and CDR2 sequences are SGHDT and YYEEEE. V trimming: 5 bases; J trimming: 10 bases; junction bases outside the gene matches: 8. The CDR3 consists of 14 residues. CDR3 nucleotides: TGTGCCAGCAGTCGGACAGGGCCGGAGTCACCCCTCCACTTT. Translation gives CASSRTGPESPLHF. The whole variable domain, remainder taken from reference TRBV5-6 and TRBJ1-6, is DAGVTQSPTHLIKTRGQQVTLRCSPKSGHDTVSWYQQALGQGPQFIFQYYEEEERQRGNFPDRFSGHQFPNYSSELNVNALLLGDSALYLCASSRTGPESPLHFGNGTRLTVT.

This rearrangement joins TRBV10-1 to TRBJ2-2, with D perhaps TRBD1 (6 bases). The CDR3 is 17 residues long. The germline CDR1 and CDR2 sequences are WNHNN and SYGVQD (reference sequence). The V gene lost 2 bases and the J gene lost 7 bases, with 20 bases spanning the gap. This CDR3 reads CASSETGQIYVGGELFF. The DNA for the CDR3 is TGCGCCAGCAGTGAGACAGGGCAAATTTATGTAGGCGGGGAGCTGTTTTTT.

V and J are TRBV4-2 and TRBJ1-2; D perhaps matches TRBD1 (5 bases). Germline CDR1 reads LGHNA; CDR2 reads YNFKEQ. There are 16 residues in the CDR3. Trimming took off 6 bases at V and 8 bases at J, with 25 bases between the two ends. The CDR3 loop reads CASSPGTALGGEGYTF. The CDR3 DNA is TGTGCCAGCAGTCCCGGGACGGCGCTTGGAGGAGAGGGCTACACCTTC.

This clone is a singleton in its sample. V and J are TRBV7-6 and TRBJ2-1, with 11 positions matching TRBD1. Trimming took 5 bases from V and 9 from J; bases not matched to a gene: 3. The CDR3 is 13 residues long. Germline V lookup: CDR1 SGHVS, CDR2 FNYEAQ. The CDR3 loop reads CASSPGTGGEQFF. CDR3 sequence (DNA): TGTGCCAGCAGCCCCGGGACAGGGGGTGAGCAGTTCTTC.

The chain employs TRBV7-9 and TRBJ2-3; D unresolved. This CDR3 spans 13 amino acids. V was pared by 1 base and J by 7 bases, with 9 bases between. Germline V gene data show CDR1 as SEHNR and CDR2 as FQNEAQ (reference sequence). In DNA form, the CDR3 reads TGTGCCAGCAGCTTAGTCCAGGTCTATACGCAGTATTTT. Protein sequence: CASSLVQVYTQYF.

This clone was counted a single time. CDR3 sequence reads: CSVEENGRGDTQYF. CDR3 sequence (DNA): TGCAGCGTTGAAGAGAATGGTAGGGGAGATACGCAGTATTTT. This chain connects TRBV29-1 to TRBJ2-3, with D possibly matching TRBD1 (5 bases). This CDR3 has 14 amino acids. V gave up 0 bases and J gave up 5 bases, with 12 bases separating them. Germline-derived CDR1 and CDR2 are SQVTM and ANQGSEA.